Listed below are T cell receptor beta chains from one sample, sequenced in a study of T cells in Graves' hyperthyroidism and ophthalmopathy. One entry per CDR3 protein results from TCRdb running MiXCR on the multiplex PCR reads. The sample lists more than 300,000 distinct CDR3 sequences, 15% to 20% occurring once. Sequencing used blood. The receptors come from a young man with Graves' ophthalmopathy. Each CDR3 is given with its conserved first and last residue. D genes are given only for firm matches. Rows give clone size only sometimes, using once, few, many, or a class for an expanded clone.

clone_size: many; v_call: TRBV20-1; j_call: TRBJ2-5; d_call: .; cdr3_nt: TGCAGTGCTAGTACCGAAAGGGAGACCCAGTACTTC; cdr3_aa: CSASTERETQYF
clone_size: many; v_call: TRBV5-1; j_call: TRBJ2-1; d_call: .; cdr3_nt: TGCGCCAGCAGTTACAGGGCGACAATAAATGAGCAGTTCTTC; cdr3_aa: CASSYRATINEQFF
clone_size: many; v_call: TRBV20-1; j_call: TRBJ1-2; d_call: TRBD1; cdr3_nt: TGCAGTGCTAGAGAGGGAAGCGACAGGGACTATGGCTACACCTTC; cdr3_aa: CSAREGSDRDYGYTF
clone_size: .; v_call: TRBV5-1; j_call: TRBJ2-7; d_call: TRBD1; cdr3_nt: TGCGCCAGCAGTCCCGGGACAGGGGGCTTCAGCTCCTACGAGCAGTACTTC; cdr3_aa: CASSPGTGGFSSYEQYF
clone_size: .; v_call: TRBV28; j_call: TRBJ1-1; d_call: .; cdr3_nt: TGTGCCAGCAGTGCAGGGGTCCCGTACACTGAAGCTTTCTTT; cdr3_aa: CASSAGVPYTEAFF
clone_size: many; v_call: TRBV27; j_call: TRBJ1-5; d_call: .; cdr3_nt: TGTGCCAGCAGTTTTGGCGGGTACCGCCAGCCCCAGCATTTT; cdr3_aa: CASSFGGYRQPQHF
clone_size: many; v_call: TRBV5-1; j_call: TRBJ2-3; d_call: TRBD1; cdr3_nt: TGCGCCAGCAGCAAACAGGGGGGAGCAGATACGCAGTATTTT; cdr3_aa: CASSKQGGADTQYF
clone_size: .; v_call: TRBV28; j_call: TRBJ2-1; d_call: TRBD2; cdr3_nt: TGTGCCAGCAGTTTATTAGCGGGGGATAAGGGGAGGTACAATGAGCAGTTCTTC; cdr3_aa: CASSLLAGDKGRYNEQFF
clone_size: many; v_call: TRBV10-2; j_call: TRBJ2-7; d_call: TRBD1; cdr3_nt: TGCGCCAGCGTCTTCGGACAGGGATCCTACGAGCAGTACTTC; cdr3_aa: CASVFGQGSYEQYF
clone_size: few; v_call: TRBV6-1; j_call: TRBJ1-1; d_call: .; cdr3_nt: TGTGCCTGCACCCTCTTCGACAGTTACACTGAAGCTTTCTTT; cdr3_aa: CACTLFDSYTEAFF
clone_size: many; v_call: TRBV20-1; j_call: TRBJ2-1; d_call: .; cdr3_nt: TGCAGTGCTGGGGGATACAATGAGCAGTTCTTC; cdr3_aa: CSAGGYNEQFF
clone_size: many; v_call: TRBV29-1; j_call: TRBJ1-1; d_call: .; cdr3_nt: TGCAGCGTTGAAGATCGCGGGGCGACCACTGAAGCTTTCTTT; cdr3_aa: CSVEDRGATTEAFF
clone_size: many; v_call: TRBV29-1; j_call: TRBJ1-5; d_call: .; cdr3_nt: TGCAGCGTTGTCTTGGGGGGGAATCAGCCCCAGCATTTT; cdr3_aa: CSVVLGGNQPQHF
clone_size: few; v_call: TRBV4-1; j_call: TRBJ1-1; d_call: .; cdr3_nt: TGCGCCAGCAGCCAAGGTGGTTCGGTCATGAACACTGAAGCTTTCTTT; cdr3_aa: CASSQGGSVMNTEAFF
clone_size: few; v_call: TRBV5-1; j_call: TRBJ2-7; d_call: .; cdr3_nt: TGCGCCAGCAGCTTATTCCTCTCCTACGAGCAGTACTTC; cdr3_aa: CASSLFLSYEQYF
clone_size: few; v_call: TRBV7-9; j_call: TRBJ1-2; d_call: TRBD1; cdr3_nt: TGTGCCAGCAGCCTTAATACAGGGGGCGAATCCGCTCTAAACTATGGCTACACCTTC; cdr3_aa: CASSLNTGGESALNYGYTF
clone_size: many; v_call: TRBV13; j_call: TRBJ2-3; d_call: TRBD2; cdr3_nt: TGTGCCAGCAGCCCAACTCAACTAGCGGGGGTCACAGATACGCAGTATTTT; cdr3_aa: CASSPTQLAGVTDTQYF
clone_size: few; v_call: TRBV29-1; j_call: TRBJ2-3; d_call: .; cdr3_nt: TGCAGCGTCACAGTGGGATACACAGATACGCAGTATTTT; cdr3_aa: CSVTVGYTDTQYF
clone_size: .; v_call: TRBV5-1; j_call: TRBJ2-5; d_call: .; cdr3_nt: TGCGCCAGCGGTACGGCGCAAGAGACCCAGTACTTC; cdr3_aa: CASGTAQETQYF
clone_size: .; v_call: TRBV5-5; j_call: TRBJ1-1; d_call: .; cdr3_nt: TGCGCCAGCGTCGGGTCGAACACTGAAGCTTTCTTT; cdr3_aa: CASVGSNTEAFF
clone_size: few; v_call: TRBV27; j_call: TRBJ2-3; d_call: .; cdr3_nt: TGTGCCAGCAGTCGACGTGAGGGCACAGATACGCAGTATTTT; cdr3_aa: CASSRREGTDTQYF
clone_size: .; v_call: TRBV15; j_call: TRBJ2-5; d_call: .; cdr3_nt: TGTGCCACCAGCGGGAGGGCAGCAGGGGGCCGGGAGACCCAGTACTTC; cdr3_aa: CATSGRAAGGRETQYF
clone_size: many; v_call: TRBV5-1; j_call: TRBJ1-1; d_call: .; cdr3_nt: TGCGCCAGCAGCGCGAGTTGGGCAGGGGAAGCTTTCTTT; cdr3_aa: CASSASWAGEAFF
clone_size: many; v_call: TRBV7-9; j_call: TRBJ1-2; d_call: .; cdr3_nt: TGTGCCAGCAGCTTAGTCTATGGCTACACCTTC; cdr3_aa: CASSLVYGYTF
clone_size: many; v_call: TRBV12-3/TRBV12-4; j_call: TRBJ1-1; d_call: .; cdr3_nt: TGTGCCAGCACCCGCAGGCCTAGATGGACTGAAGCTTTCTTT; cdr3_aa: CASTRRPRWTEAFF
clone_size: many; v_call: TRBV5-1; j_call: TRBJ1-2; d_call: .; cdr3_nt: TGCGCCAGCAGCTCAGGACAGACCAACTATGGCTACACCTTC; cdr3_aa: CASSSGQTNYGYTF
clone_size: .; v_call: TRBV11-2; j_call: TRBJ1-1; d_call: TRBD1; cdr3_nt: TGTGCCAGCAGCTTAGCGGACAGGGGGCTTGAAGCTTTCTTT; cdr3_aa: CASSLADRGLEAFF
clone_size: few; v_call: TRBV18; j_call: TRBJ2-3; d_call: .; cdr3_nt: TGTGCCAGCTCACCAATGCGGGGGCCCACAGATACGCAGTATTTT; cdr3_aa: CASSPMRGPTDTQYF
clone_size: few; v_call: TRBV20-1; j_call: TRBJ1-6; d_call: .; cdr3_nt: TGCAGTGCAAACAGCATCTCCTATAATTCACCCCTCCACTTT; cdr3_aa: CSANSISYNSPLHF
clone_size: .; v_call: TRBV7-6; j_call: TRBJ2-7; d_call: TRBD2; cdr3_nt: TGCGCCAGCAGCCAAGAGTCATCTAGCGGCGCCTACGAGCAGTACTTC; cdr3_aa: CASSQESSSGAYEQYF
clone_size: .; v_call: TRBV7-9; j_call: TRBJ2-1; d_call: TRBD2; cdr3_nt: TGTGCCAGCAGTCGGGACTCTAGCGGGGGGCGAATTGAGCAGTTCTTC; cdr3_aa: CASSRDSSGGRIEQFF
clone_size: few; v_call: TRBV19; j_call: TRBJ1-5; d_call: .; cdr3_nt: TGTGCCAGTCGGGACACCAATAGCAATCAGCCCCAGCATTTT; cdr3_aa: CASRDTNSNQPQHF
clone_size: many; v_call: TRBV12-5; j_call: TRBJ1-2; d_call: .; cdr3_nt: TGTGCTAGTGGTTTGTTTGGGCATTTGCTTGGCTACACCTTC; cdr3_aa: CASGLFGHLLGYTF
clone_size: many; v_call: TRBV3-1; j_call: TRBJ2-7; d_call: .; cdr3_nt: TGTGCCAGCAGCCAAGAGGGTTACGAGCAGTACTTC; cdr3_aa: CASSQEGYEQYF
clone_size: once; v_call: TRBV7-8; j_call: TRBJ2-7; d_call: .; cdr3_nt: TGTGCCAGCAGCTTAGGTGCTCTAGGGACCTACGAGCAGTACTTC; cdr3_aa: CASSLGALGTYEQYF
clone_size: many; v_call: TRBV11-1; j_call: TRBJ1-6; d_call: TRBD1; cdr3_nt: TGTGCCAGCAGCTTGGGGGACAGTACCTATTCACCCCTCCACTTT; cdr3_aa: CASSLGDSTYSPLHF
clone_size: .; v_call: TRBV28; j_call: TRBJ1-6; d_call: .; cdr3_nt: TGTGCCAGCAGTTTAGAGGAGGTTACATCCCTCCACTTT; cdr3_aa: CASSLEEVTSLHF
clone_size: many; v_call: TRBV20-1; j_call: TRBJ2-1; d_call: TRBD2; cdr3_nt: TGCAGTGCTAGACTAGCGGGGGCTTCCAATGAGCAGTTCTTC; cdr3_aa: CSARLAGASNEQFF
clone_size: many; v_call: TRBV28; j_call: TRBJ2-5; d_call: .; cdr3_nt: TGTGCCAGCAGTTTAGGGCACCCCCAAGAGACCCAGTACTTC; cdr3_aa: CASSLGHPQETQYF
clone_size: .; v_call: TRBV6-1; j_call: TRBJ2-7; d_call: .; cdr3_nt: TGTGCCAGCAAGAAAGGGGCCAGCTCCTACGAGCAGTACTTC; cdr3_aa: CASKKGASSYEQYF
clone_size: many; v_call: TRBV11-2; j_call: TRBJ2-7; d_call: TRBD2; cdr3_nt: TGTGCCAGCAGCCGGACTAGCGGGGGGGTCGAGCAGTACTTC; cdr3_aa: CASSRTSGGVEQYF
clone_size: few; v_call: TRBV7-3; j_call: TRBJ2-2; d_call: .; cdr3_nt: TGTGCCAGCAGCGGGCAGAACACCGGGGAGCTGTTTTTT; cdr3_aa: CASSGQNTGELFF
clone_size: many; v_call: TRBV10-1; j_call: TRBJ2-1; d_call: TRBD2; cdr3_nt: TGCGCCAGCAGTGAGTCGAGGGCTAGCGGGGAGGATGAGCAGTTCTTC; cdr3_aa: CASSESRASGEDEQFF
clone_size: .; v_call: TRBV4-1; j_call: TRBJ2-3; d_call: .; cdr3_nt: TGTGCCAGCAGCCAAGGGGATGGGAGCACAGATACGCAGTATTTT; cdr3_aa: CASSQGDGSTDTQYF
clone_size: .; v_call: TRBV5-1; j_call: TRBJ2-5; d_call: .; cdr3_nt: TGCGCCAGCAGCTTGGACAGTACCGAAGAGACCCAGTACTTC; cdr3_aa: CASSLDSTEETQYF
clone_size: many; v_call: TRBV3-1; j_call: TRBJ2-1; d_call: .; cdr3_nt: TGTGCCAGCAGCTCTAGAGGGTACAATGAGCAGTTCTTC; cdr3_aa: CASSSRGYNEQFF
clone_size: few; v_call: TRBV15; j_call: TRBJ2-3; d_call: .; cdr3_nt: TGTGCCACCAGCAGCCAGAGGACTTCCAACACAGATACGCAGTATTTT; cdr3_aa: CATSSQRTSNTDTQYF